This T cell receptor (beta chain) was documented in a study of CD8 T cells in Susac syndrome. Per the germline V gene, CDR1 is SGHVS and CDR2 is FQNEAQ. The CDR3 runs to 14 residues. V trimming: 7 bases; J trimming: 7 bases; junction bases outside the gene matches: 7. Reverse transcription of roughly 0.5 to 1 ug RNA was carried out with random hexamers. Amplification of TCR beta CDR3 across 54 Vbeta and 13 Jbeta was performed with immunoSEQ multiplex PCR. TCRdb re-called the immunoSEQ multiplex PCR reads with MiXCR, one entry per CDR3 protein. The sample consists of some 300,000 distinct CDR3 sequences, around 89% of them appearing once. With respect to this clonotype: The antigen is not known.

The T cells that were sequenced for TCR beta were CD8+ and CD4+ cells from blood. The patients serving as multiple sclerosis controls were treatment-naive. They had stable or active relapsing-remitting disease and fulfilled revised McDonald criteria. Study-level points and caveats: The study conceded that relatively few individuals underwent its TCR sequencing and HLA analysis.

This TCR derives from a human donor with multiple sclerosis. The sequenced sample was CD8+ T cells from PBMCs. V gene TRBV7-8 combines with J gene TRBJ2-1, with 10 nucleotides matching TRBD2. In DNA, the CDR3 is TGTGCCAGCAAGCGGGAGGGCCGAAAGAATGAGCAGTTCTTC. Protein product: CASKREGRKNEQFF.